These 20 T cell receptor beta chains were all obtained from the same sample, sequenced in a study of blood T cell repertoires in COVID-19 (dated by TCRdb to 2020 to 2021). The method was the immunoSEQ multiplex PCR assay. TCRdb's version of the immuneACCESS table is confined to in-frame rearrangements and falls short of the full clone set. An unresolved V gene accounts for under half of the shortfall where checked; the remainder is of unknown origin. The sample table contains approximately 120,000 clones; only one count was recorded for over 65% of them. The ten largest make up 15% to 20% of the sample. The sequenced sample was peripheral blood. Source of these receptors: a woman aged 55 to 70 with acute or convalescent COVID-19.

The chain recombines TRBV28 with TRBJ1-1; D unclear. CDR1 MDHEN and CDR2 SYDVKM come from the germline V gene. This CDR3 region has 13 residues. The V end lost 10 bases, the J end lost 4 bases, and 16 bases lay between the germline ends. The CDR3 DNA reads TGTGCCACCGCTCGTCCGATCGGCACTGAAGCTTTCTTT. It specifies CATARPIGTEAFF.

The genes are TRBV29-1 and TRBJ2-7, with 7 bases fitting TRBD1. V trimming: 8 bases; J trimming: 4 bases; junction bases outside the gene matches: 17. The CDR3 runs to 15 residues. Germline V gene sequence: CDR1 SQVTM, CDR2 ANQGSEA. The CDR3 DNA reads as TGCAGCAGCGCAGGCTACAGGGGAAAAATTTACGAGCAGTACTTC. Translation gives CSSAGYRGKIYEQYF.

The chain couples TRBV4-3 to TRBJ1-4, with D unclear. V gave up 0 bases and J gave up 3 bases, with 14 bases separating them. Germline assignment: CDR1 LGHNA and CDR2 YSLEER. The CDR3 is 17 residues long. The CDR3 DNA is TGCGCCAGCAGCCAAGATCCACCGGGTACTGCTAATGAAAAACTGTTTTTT. Translated: CASSQDPPGTANEKLFF.

The chain is built from TRBV27 and TRBJ1-4; D is undetermined. The CDR3 covers 14 residues. The germline V gene encodes CDR1 MNHEY and CDR2 SMNVEV (reference sequence). The V and J ends lost 8 bases and 4 bases respectively, with 14 bases between them. The CDR3 loop is CASARGRINEKLFF. The CDR3 DNA is TGTGCCAGCGCTCGCGGGAGAATTAATGAAAAACTGTTTTTT. The complete variable domain, with remaining parts taken from reference TRBV27 and TRBJ1-4, reads EAQVTQNPRYLITVTGKKLTVTCSQNMNHEYMSWYRQDPGLGLRQIYYSMNVEVTDKGDVPEGYKVSRKEKRNFPLILESPSPNQTSLYFCASARGRINEKLFFGSGTQLSVL.

This clone was seen only a few times. The V call is TRBV11-2, the J call TRBJ1-1; D perhaps matches TRBD1 (5 bases). V was clipped by 5 bases and J by 8 bases, with 12 bases between them. The CDR3 loop spans 12 amino acids. Germline V gene lookup returns CDR1 SGHAT and CDR2 FQNNGV. CDR3 bases: TGTGCCAGCAGCCAGAGACAGAGAGAAGCTTTCTTT. This sequence encodes CASSQRQREAFF.

The sample holds a few counts of this clone. The J gene is TRBJ2-7, the V gene TRBV19; D is uncertain. The CDR3 extends over 12 amino acids. V shed 8 bases and J shed 3 bases, with 11 bases lying between them. Germline assignment: CDR1 LNHDA and CDR2 SQIVND (reference sequence). The CDR3 DNA is TGTGCCAGTGGTCGAGGCGGCTACGAGCAGTACTTC. It specifies CASGRGGYEQYF.

The chain has TRBV5-1 and TRBJ2-1, with TRBD2 matching 9 bases. Per the germline V gene, CDR1 is SGHRS and CDR2 is YFSETQ. Trimming took 5 bases from V and 5 from J; bases not matched to a gene: 5. The CDR3 totals 14 residues. The CDR3 region is CASSSGGANNEQFF. CDR3 bases: TGCGCCAGCAGTAGCGGGGGAGCTAACAATGAGCAGTTCTTC.

V usage is TRBV5-1 and J usage is TRBJ2-7; 10 nucleotides align to TRBD1. V lost 4 bases, J lost 2 bases, and 3 bases stayed unmatched. Germline V gives CDR1 SGHRS, CDR2 YFSETQ. The CDR3 totals 14 residues. CDR3 bases: TGCGCCAGCAGCCAAGGGACAGGGGCCTACGAGCAGTACTTC. Translation: CASSQGTGAYEQYF.

The gene calls are TRBV28 and TRBJ1-2, with D maybe TRBD1 (6 bases). Per the germline V gene, CDR1 is MDHEN and CDR2 is SYDVKM. The CDR3 has 15 amino acids. V lost 7 bases and J 2 bases, leaving 17 bases between the germline ends. This chain's CDR3 is CASNTRGFGNYGYTF. The CDR3 DNA is TGTGCCAGCAATACCAGGGGATTTGGAAACTATGGCTACACCTTC.

J is TRBJ1-2 and V is TRBV4-2; D unresolved. The CDR3 consists of 14 residues. Deletions cut 6 bases from V and 4 bases from J, with 15 bases between. Looked up from germline, CDR1 is LGHNA and CDR2 is YNFKEQ. In DNA, the CDR3 is TGTGCCAGCAGGAAAGCGGGCGGGTCCTATGGCTACACCTTC. It encodes CASRKAGGSYGYTF.

CDR3 protein: CASSMANNSPLHF. In nucleotides, the CDR3 is TGTGCCAGCAGCATGGCCAATAATTCACCCCTCCACTTT. The rearrangement uses TRBV2 and TRBJ1-6; D remains ambiguous. The CDR3 has 13 amino acids. The germline V and J ends were trimmed by 6 bases and 5 bases, with 8 bases remaining between them. Germline CDR1 reads SNHLY; CDR2 reads FYNNEI.

The J gene is TRBJ2-2, the V gene TRBV5-6; D may be TRBD2 (6 bases). The CDR3 has 17 residues. V lost 0 bases and J lost 3, with 15 bases in between. Looked up from germline, CDR1 is SGHDT and CDR2 is YYEEEE. The CDR3 coding sequence is TGTGCCAGCAGCTTGGCCGGAGGAGGGGCGGACACCGGGGAGCTGTTTTTT. Translating it yields CASSLAGGGADTGELFF.

This chain joins TRBV3-1 (or the pseudogene TRBV3-2) and TRBJ1-2; D remains ambiguous. V shed 0 bases and J shed 7 bases, with 9 bases lying between them. Germline assignment: CDR1 LGHDT and CDR2 YNNKEL (reference sequence). CDR3 size: 13 residues. The DNA of the CDR3 is TGTGCCAGCAGCCAAGAACCAGATTCTGGCTACACCTTC. This sequence encodes CASSQEPDSGYTF.

V and J are TRBV10-2 and TRBJ1-6, with D possibly matching TRBD1 (6 bases). From germline, CDR1 is WSHSY and CDR2 SAAADI. Trimming pared 0 bases from V and 7 bases from J, leaving 19 bases between. This CDR3 spans 18 amino acids. The CDR3: CASSESILTGLRNSPLHF. The CDR3 coding sequence is TGCGCCAGCAGTGAGTCGATCCTGACAGGTCTTCGGAATTCACCCCTCCACTTT.

The V gene is TRBV5-1, the J gene TRBJ1-2, with D hard to call. Per germline, CDR1 SGHRS and CDR2 YFSETQ. The CDR3 spans 11 residues. Trimming removed 3 bases from V and 8 bases from J, with 8 bases in between. CDR3 in DNA: TGCGCCAGCAGCTCTGATCGGGGCTACACCTTC. Translating gives CASSSDRGYTF.

The chain links TRBV7-2 to TRBJ1-2; TRBD1 aligns across 9 bases. The CDR3 has 15 amino acids. CDR1 and CDR2 from the germline V gene are SGHTA and FQGNSA. With V trimmed by 4 bases and J by 5 bases, 8 bases remained unmatched. This CDR3 is CASSSTGGAGYGYTF. The CDR3 region has the DNA TGTGCCAGCAGCTCAACAGGGGGCGCGGGTTATGGCTACACCTTC.

The chain uses TRBV27 and TRBJ2-7; TRBD2 agrees at 11 bases. CDR1 MNHEY and CDR2 SMNVEV come from the germline V gene (reference sequence). The CDR3 covers 14 residues. V was pared by 5 bases and J by 2 bases, with 2 bases of the junction left unmatched. CDR3 coding DNA: TGTGCCAGCAGTCCGGGACTAGCGGCCTACGAGCAGTACTTC. Its translation is CASSPGLAAYEQYF.

The rearrangement links TRBV20-1 to TRBJ2-7; D may be TRBD2 (5 bases). Germline lookup yields CDR1 DFQATT and CDR2 SNEGSKA (reference sequence). Trimming took off 3 bases at V and 6 bases at J, with 9 bases between the two ends. This CDR3 spans 11 amino acids. CDR3 bases: TGCAGTGCTAGCGAGGGTCGCGAGCAGTACTTC. It encodes CSASEGREQYF.

V usage is TRBV6-1 and J usage is TRBJ1-5; D unresolved. V shed 2 bases and J shed 4 bases, with 9 bases lying between them. Germline V lookup: CDR1 MNHNS, CDR2 SASEGT. The CDR3 runs 14 residues. CDR3 in amino acids: CASSEHSSNQPQHF. The CDR3 region has the DNA TGTGCCAGCAGTGAACACAGCAGTAATCAGCCCCAGCATTTT.

This clone was detected once. This chain uses TRBV24-1 with TRBJ2-1; 11 bases align to TRBD2. CDR1 is KGHDR and CDR2 is SFDVKD in the germline V gene. This CDR3 is built from 16 residues. The ends lost 9 bases at V and 0 bases at J; junction bases unmatched: 6. CDR3 sequence reads: CATASGGTSSYNEQFF. CDR3 coding DNA: TGTGCCACCGCTAGCGGGGGGACGAGCTCCTACAATGAGCAGTTCTTC.